This T cell receptor (beta chain) was profiled in a study of shared clonotypes between healthy human individuals. Study-wide findings and caveats: Compared with memory subsets, naive subsets generally had larger estimated richness. Specimens sampled were limited to blood, with tissue repertoires likely differing. Limited genetic and exposure-history diversity came from having few donors.

V was pared by 1 base and J by 4 bases, with 19 bases between. CDR1 is MGHRA and CDR2 is YSYEKL in the germline V gene. The CDR3 loop spans 17 amino acids. The assay ran at deep level. The protocol was immunoSEQ multiplex PCR, while the TCRdb copy is restricted to in-frame clones and leaves out a portion. This sample yields 1,100,000 or so clones, of which about 84% are seen a single time; under 0.6% belongs to the top ten. Note on this clone: No antigen is known for it.

This clonotype was sampled from a young man in good health. Some clones in this sample may be carry-over from other donors' samples. V usage is TRBV4-1 and J usage is TRBJ1-1; D is undetermined. Material for sequencing was memory CD4+ T cells from PBMCs. Sample subset: CD45RA-negative fraction. The chain's CDR3 is CASSQGIPAPRGTEAFF. The DNA of the CDR3 is TGCGCCAGCAGCCAAGGAATCCCAGCCCCAAGAGGCACTGAAGCTTTCTTT.